These T cell receptor beta chains were read from a single sample in a study of blood T cell repertoires in COVID-19. Clones were read by immunoSEQ multiplex PCR, and TCRdb kept only the in-frame ones, dropping some. This sample has approximately 280,000 clones, with about nine tenths found just once. The sequenced sample consisted of peripheral blood. The receptors were sampled from a man over 45 with acute or convalescent COVID-19. CDR3s include the opening cysteine and the closing phenylalanine or tryptophan. The D gene is left open where the match is weak. Some rows mark clone size as missing; the rest say once, few, many or name a class of expanded clone.

J,V,size,D,CDR3,DNA
TRBJ2-2,TRBV19,.,TRBD1,CASSEVLQGTGELFF,TGTGCCAGTAGTGAAGTACTACAGGGGACCGGGGAGCTGTTTTTT
TRBJ2-3,TRBV18,.,.,CASSQSGSTDTQYF,TGTGCCAGCTCACAGAGCGGGAGCACAGATACGCAGTATTTT
TRBJ1-6,TRBV20-1,.,.,CSAGGTPYSPLHF,TGCAGTGCTGGTGGGACACCCTATTCACCCCTCCACTTT
TRBJ2-7,TRBV5-1,.,.,CASSSQTSSYEQYF,TGCGCCAGCAGCTCGCAGACAAGTTCCTACGAGCAGTACTTC
TRBJ1-1,TRBV2,.,.,CASRSDGNTEAFF,TGTGCCAGCAGGAGCGACGGGAACACTGAAGCTTTCTTT
TRBJ2-4,TRBV3-1/TRBV3-2,.,.,CASSQGDRVRGNIQYF,TGTGCCAGCAGCCAAGGCGACAGGGTCCGGGGGAACATTCAGTACTTC
TRBJ2-1,TRBV7-9,.,TRBD1,CASSLGPGTGYYNEQFF,TGTGCCAGCAGCTTAGGCCCTGGGACAGGGTACTACAATGAGCAGTTCTTC
TRBJ1-2,TRBV24-1,.,TRBD1,CASLMREDRGRLTYGYTF,TGTGCCAGCCTTATGAGGGAAGACAGGGGGCGCCTTACCTATGGCTACACCTTC
TRBJ2-3,TRBV29-1,.,.,CSVESSITDTQYF,TGCAGCGTTGAGAGTAGCATCACAGATACGCAGTATTTT
TRBJ1-2,TRBV30,.,.,CALTIEVSGYTF,TGTGCCCTCACCATAGAGGTTTCTGGCTACACCTTC
TRBJ1-2,TRBV6-5,.,.,CASRTLGRPAYGYTF,TGTGCCAGCAGGACCCTGGGGAGGCCAGCCTATGGCTACACCTTC
TRBJ2-2,TRBV9,.,.,CASSAPSGTGELFF,TGTGCCAGCAGCGCACCAAGCGGCACCGGGGAGCTGTTTTTT
TRBJ2-2,TRBV6-5,.,.,CASSYSPRHGELFF,TGTGCCAGCAGTTACTCACCCCGACACGGGGAGCTGTTTTTT
TRBJ2-7,TRBV19,.,TRBD1,CASSITGTGVYEQYF,TGTGCCAGTAGTATTACCGGGACAGGGGTCTACGAGCAGTACTTC
TRBJ2-1,TRBV3-1/TRBV3-2,.,.,CASSLTGTPGDEQFF,TGTGCCAGCAGCCTTACCGGGACTCCCGGGGATGAGCAGTTCTTC
TRBJ1-5,TRBV19,.,TRBD1,CASKTGGYSNQPQHF,TGTGCCAGTAAGACAGGGGGCTATAGCAATCAGCCCCAGCATTTT
TRBJ1-4,TRBV9,once,.,CASSVGGGTNEKLFF,TGTGCCAGCAGCGTAGGCGGGGGGACTAATGAAAAACTGTTTTTT
TRBJ2-3,TRBV3-1/TRBV3-2,.,TRBD2,CASSQEYPGTISTDTQYF,TGTGCCAGCAGCCAAGAGTATCCCGGGACTATTAGCACAGATACGCAGTATTTT
TRBJ2-5,TRBV19,.,TRBD1,CASSIPGQGPSETQYF,TGTGCCAGTAGTATTCCGGGACAGGGACCATCAGAGACCCAGTACTTC
TRBJ1-6,TRBV7-9,.,TRBD1,CASSDGTAFYNSPLHF,TGTGCCAGCAGCGACGGGACAGCCTTTTATAATTCACCCCTCCACTTT
TRBJ1-5,TRBV12-3/TRBV12-4,.,.,CASSLDAFQPQHF,TGTGCCAGCAGTTTAGATGCGTTCCAGCCCCAGCATTTT
TRBJ2-7,TRBV18,.,TRBD1,CASSPYRGPTYEQYF,TGTGCCAGCTCACCTTACAGGGGGCCCACCTACGAGCAGTACTTC
TRBJ1-1,TRBV19,.,.,CASSTQKNTEAFF,TGTGCCAGTAGTACCCAAAAGAACACTGAAGCTTTCTTT
TRBJ2-2,TRBV11-2,.,TRBD2,CASTGLALTTGELFF,TGTGCCAGCACTGGACTAGCCCTTACCACCGGGGAGCTGTTTTTT
TRBJ1-1,TRBV2,.,.,CASSEAPGRNTEAFF,TGTGCCAGCAGTGAAGCGCCTGGGAGGAACACTGAAGCTTTCTTT
TRBJ1-6,TRBV6-1,.,.,CASSEAREWPLHF,TGTGCCAGCAGTGAAGCTAGGGAGTGGCCCCTCCACTTT
TRBJ1-5,TRBV27,.,.,CASSFVAGAQPQHF,TGTGCCAGCAGTTTCGTCGCGGGGGCCCAGCCCCAGCATTTT
TRBJ1-2,TRBV6-5,.,.,CASSYSPNLNPGYTF,TGTGCCAGCAGTTACTCCCCAAATCTAAACCCTGGCTACACCTTC
TRBJ1-3,TRBV2,.,.,CASISTVSGNTIYF,TGTGCCAGCATTAGTACGGTCTCTGGAAACACCATATATTTT
TRBJ2-2,TRBV27,.,.,CASSGGAGGFTGELFF,TGTGCCAGCAGTGGGGGGGCAGGGGGCTTTACCGGGGAGCTGTTTTTT
TRBJ2-1,TRBV20-1,.,.,CSATQEKQFF,TGCAGTGCTACCCAAGAGAAGCAGTTCTTC
TRBJ2-3,TRBV6-1,once,TRBD2,CASSAGLAGDTSTDTQYF,TGTGCCAGCAGTGCCGGACTAGCGGGGGATACTAGCACAGATACGCAGTATTTT
TRBJ1-4,TRBV11-2,.,.,CASSPGQRLWEKLFF,TGTGCCAGCAGCCCCGGACAGCGTTTGTGGGAAAAACTGTTTTTT
TRBJ2-7,TRBV2,.,TRBD1,CASYGTDYEQYF,TGTGCCAGCTACGGGACAGACTACGAGCAGTACTTC
TRBJ2-7,TRBV6-5,once,TRBD1,CASSATGGGSYEQYF,TGTGCCAGCAGCGCGACAGGGGGCGGATCCTACGAGCAGTACTTC
TRBJ1-5,TRBV12-3/TRBV12-4,.,.,CASSGGQDQPQHF,TGTGCCAGCAGTGGGGGCCAAGATCAGCCCCAGCATTTT
TRBJ2-3,TRBV7-2,.,.,CASSRLLLATSTDTQYF,TGTGCCAGCAGCCGGCTCTTACTAGCAACTAGCACAGATACGCAGTATTTT
TRBJ1-4,TRBV30,.,.,CAWSDRVEKLFF,TGTGCCTGGAGTGACAGGGTAGAAAAACTGTTTTTT
TRBJ2-5,TRBV7-3,.,.,CASSSRADGETQYF,TGTGCCAGCAGCTCGAGGGCAGATGGCGAGACCCAGTACTTC
TRBJ2-2,TRBV7-9,.,TRBD1,CASSVQGAGELFF,TGTGCCAGCAGCGTACAGGGGGCCGGGGAGCTGTTTTTT
TRBJ1-3,TRBV15,.,.,CATSRGGTSGNTIYF,TGTGCCACCAGCAGAGGGGGCACCTCTGGAAACACCATATATTTT
TRBJ2-1,TRBV19,.,TRBD2,CASSTRTSDRNEQFF,TGTGCCAGTAGTACCCGGACTAGCGATCGCAATGAGCAGTTCTTC
TRBJ2-3,TRBV11-1,.,.,CASRGGPQITDTQYF,TGTGCCAGCAGAGGGGGACCACAGATCACAGATACGCAGTATTTT
TRBJ1-2,TRBV19,once,.,CASSLGTGVHNGYTF,TGTGCCAGTAGTCTTGGGACGGGGGTTCACAATGGCTACACCTTC
TRBJ1-1,TRBV5-1,.,.,CASSWGVRFGTEAFF,TGCGCCAGCAGCTGGGGAGTTCGGTTCGGCACTGAAGCTTTCTTT
TRBJ1-2,TRBV12-3/TRBV12-4,few,TRBD1,CASRTGQTDYTF,TGTGCCAGCAGAACGGGACAGACAGACTACACCTTC
TRBJ1-3,TRBV20-1,.,.,CSASRPGDGNTIYF,TGCAGTGCTAGTCGGCCAGGGGATGGAAACACCATATATTTT
TRBJ2-7,TRBV9,once,.,CASSVGQGEQYF,TGTGCCAGCAGCGTAGGGCAGGGGGAGCAGTACTTC